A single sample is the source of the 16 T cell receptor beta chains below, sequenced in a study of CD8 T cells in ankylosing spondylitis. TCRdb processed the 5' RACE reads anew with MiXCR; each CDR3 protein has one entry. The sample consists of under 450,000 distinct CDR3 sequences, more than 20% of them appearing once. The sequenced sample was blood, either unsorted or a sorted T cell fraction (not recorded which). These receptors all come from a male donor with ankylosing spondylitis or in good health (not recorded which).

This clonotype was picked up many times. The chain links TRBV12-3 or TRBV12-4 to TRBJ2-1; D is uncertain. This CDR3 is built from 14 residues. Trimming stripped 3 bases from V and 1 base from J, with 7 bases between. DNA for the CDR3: TGTGCCAGCAGTTTGGCGATATCCTACAATGAGCAGTTCTTC. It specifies CASSLAISYNEQFF.

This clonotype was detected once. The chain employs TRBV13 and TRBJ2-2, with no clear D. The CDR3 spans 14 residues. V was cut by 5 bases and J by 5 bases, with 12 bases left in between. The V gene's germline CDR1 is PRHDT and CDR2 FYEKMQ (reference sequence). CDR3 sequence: CASSIWTETGELFF. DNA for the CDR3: TGTGCCAGCAGCATCTGGACCGAGACCGGGGAGCTGTTTTTT.

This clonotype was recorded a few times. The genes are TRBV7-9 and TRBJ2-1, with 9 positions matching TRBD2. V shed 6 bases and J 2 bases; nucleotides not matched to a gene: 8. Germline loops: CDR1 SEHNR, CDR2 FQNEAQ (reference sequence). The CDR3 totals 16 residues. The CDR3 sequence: CASRAGLALPYNEQFF. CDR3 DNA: TGTGCCAGCAGGGCGGGACTAGCTCTCCCCTACAATGAGCAGTTCTTC.

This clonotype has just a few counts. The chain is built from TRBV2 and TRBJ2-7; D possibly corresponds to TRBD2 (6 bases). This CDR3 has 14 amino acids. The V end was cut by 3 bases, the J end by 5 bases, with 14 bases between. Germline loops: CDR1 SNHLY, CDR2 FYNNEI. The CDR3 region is CASSDSPLANEQYF. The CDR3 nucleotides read TGTGCCAGCAGTGATTCCCCGCTAGCGAACGAGCAGTACTTC.

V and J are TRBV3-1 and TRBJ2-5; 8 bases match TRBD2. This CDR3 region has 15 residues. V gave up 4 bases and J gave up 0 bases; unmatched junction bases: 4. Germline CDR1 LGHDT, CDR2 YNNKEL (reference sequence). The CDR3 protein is CASSPQRGYQETQYF. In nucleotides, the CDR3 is TGTGCCAGCAGCCCCCAGCGGGGGTACCAAGAGACCCAGTACTTC.

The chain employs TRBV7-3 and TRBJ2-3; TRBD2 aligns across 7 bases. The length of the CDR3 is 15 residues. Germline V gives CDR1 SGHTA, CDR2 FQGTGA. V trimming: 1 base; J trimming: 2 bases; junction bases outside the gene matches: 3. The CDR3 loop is CASSLKGRVTDTQYF. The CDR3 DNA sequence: TGTGCCAGCAGCTTAAAAGGGAGGGTCACAGATACGCAGTATTTT.

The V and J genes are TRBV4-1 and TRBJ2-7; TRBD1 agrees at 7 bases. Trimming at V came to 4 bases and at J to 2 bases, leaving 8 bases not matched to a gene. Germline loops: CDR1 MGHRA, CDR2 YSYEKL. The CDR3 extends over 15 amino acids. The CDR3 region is CASSRTGTETYEQYF. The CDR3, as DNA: TGCGCCAGCAGCCGGACCGGGACAGAGACCTACGAGCAGTACTTC.

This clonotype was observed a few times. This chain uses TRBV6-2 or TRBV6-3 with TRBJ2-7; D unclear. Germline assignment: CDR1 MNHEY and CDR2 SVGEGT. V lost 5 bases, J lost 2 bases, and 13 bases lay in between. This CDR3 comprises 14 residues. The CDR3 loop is CASSGRDGPYEQYF. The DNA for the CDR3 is TGTGCCAGCAGTGGGCGTGACGGCCCCTACGAGCAGTACTTC.

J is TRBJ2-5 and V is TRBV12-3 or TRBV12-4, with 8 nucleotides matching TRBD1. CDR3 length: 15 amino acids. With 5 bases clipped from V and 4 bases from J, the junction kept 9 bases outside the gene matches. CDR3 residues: CASSGGQGLGETQYF. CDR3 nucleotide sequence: TGTGCCAGCAGTGGAGGACAGGGTCTGGGAGAGACCCAGTACTTC.

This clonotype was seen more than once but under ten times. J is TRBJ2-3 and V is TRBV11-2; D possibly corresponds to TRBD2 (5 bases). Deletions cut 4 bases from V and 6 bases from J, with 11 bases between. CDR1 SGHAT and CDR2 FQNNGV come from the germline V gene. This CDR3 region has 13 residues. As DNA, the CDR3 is TGTGCCAGCAGCTCGATGAGGGTGGATACGCAGTATTTT. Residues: CASSSMRVDTQYF.

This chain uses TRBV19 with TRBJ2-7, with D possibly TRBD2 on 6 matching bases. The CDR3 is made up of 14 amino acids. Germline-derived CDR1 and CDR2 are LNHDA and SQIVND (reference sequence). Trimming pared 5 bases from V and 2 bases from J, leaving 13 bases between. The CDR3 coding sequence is TGTGCCAGTAGTTCGGTCGGGGGAGCCTACGAGCAGTACTTC. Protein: CASSSVGGAYEQYF. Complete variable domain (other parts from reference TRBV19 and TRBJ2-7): DGGITQSPKYLFRKEGQNVTLSCEQNLNHDAMYWYRQDPGQGLRLIYYSQIVNDFQKGDIAEGYSVSREKKESFPLTVTSAQKNPTAFYLCASSSVGGAYEQYFGPGTRLTVT.

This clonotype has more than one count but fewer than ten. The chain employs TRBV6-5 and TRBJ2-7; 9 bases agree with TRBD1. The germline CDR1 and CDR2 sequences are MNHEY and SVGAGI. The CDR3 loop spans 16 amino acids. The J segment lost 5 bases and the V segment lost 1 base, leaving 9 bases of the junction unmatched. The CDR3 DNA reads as TGTGCCAGCAGTTACTGGGCGGACAGGGGACTTCACGAGCAGTACTTC. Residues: CASSYWADRGLHEQYF.

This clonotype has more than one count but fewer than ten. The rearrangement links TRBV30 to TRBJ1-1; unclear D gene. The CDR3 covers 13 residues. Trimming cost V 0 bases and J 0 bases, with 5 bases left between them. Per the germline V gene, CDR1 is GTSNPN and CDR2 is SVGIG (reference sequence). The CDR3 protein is CAWSVLLNTEAFF. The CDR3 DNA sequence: TGTGCCTGGAGTGTACTTCTGAACACTGAAGCTTTCTTT. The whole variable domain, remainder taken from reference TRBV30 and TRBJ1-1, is SQTIHQWPATLVQPVGSPLSLECTVEGTSNPNLYWYRQAAGRGLQLLFYSVGIGQISSEVPQNLSASRPQDRQFILSSKKLLLSDSGFYLCAWSVLLNTEAFFGQGTRLTVV.

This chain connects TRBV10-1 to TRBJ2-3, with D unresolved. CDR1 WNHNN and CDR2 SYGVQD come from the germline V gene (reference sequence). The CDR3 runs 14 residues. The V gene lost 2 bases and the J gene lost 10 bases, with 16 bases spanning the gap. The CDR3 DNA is TGCGCCAGCAGTGAGCTCCAATTACACATGTCGCAGTATTTT. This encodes CASSELQLHMSQYF.

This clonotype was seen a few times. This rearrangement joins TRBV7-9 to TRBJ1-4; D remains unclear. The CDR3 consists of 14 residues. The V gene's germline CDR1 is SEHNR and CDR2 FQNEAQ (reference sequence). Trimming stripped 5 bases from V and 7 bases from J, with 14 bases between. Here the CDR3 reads CASSPWGQGEKLFF. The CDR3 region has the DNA TGTGCCAGCAGCCCGTGGGGTCAAGGTGAAAAACTGTTTTTT. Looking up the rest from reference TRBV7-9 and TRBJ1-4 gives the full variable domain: DTGVSQNPRHKITKRGQNVTFRCDPISEHNRLYWYRQTLGQGPEFLTYFQNEAQLEKSRLLSDRFSAERPKGSFSTLEIQRTEQGDSAMYLCASSPWGQGEKLFFGSGTQLSVL.

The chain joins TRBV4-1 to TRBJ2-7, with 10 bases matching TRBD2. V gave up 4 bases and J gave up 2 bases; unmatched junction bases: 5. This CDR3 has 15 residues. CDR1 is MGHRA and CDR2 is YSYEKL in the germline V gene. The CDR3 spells CASSRTSGATYEQYF. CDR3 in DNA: TGCGCCAGCAGCCGAACTAGCGGGGCTACCTACGAGCAGTACTTC.